The T cell receptor beta chain under discussion was sequenced for a study of T cell repertoires in cytomegalovirus infection. Study-wide context: Researchers turned to recently identified HLA-C-restricted CMV epitopes as well as well-studied HLA-B-restricted ones. Study-level points and caveats: Dominating the ex vivo response were TCR beta clonotypes that were CMV-specific and HLA-C-restricted.

This CDR3 region has 18 residues. Germline-derived CDR1 and CDR2 are SGHAT and FQNNGV. V lost 5 bases and J lost 0; bases outside the gene matches: 11. This clonotype occurred a few times. Antigen specificity is unknown. In TCRdb, the reads were re-called with MiXCR into one record per CDR3 protein. The sample contains about 130,000 distinct CDR3 sequences, approximately 30% of which appear only once. This sequence was found in a human donor in good health (CMV status not recorded). Some clones in this sample may be carry-over from other donors' samples. The source was CD8+ T cells from cultured PBMCs, collected from culture after CMV antigen stimulation. The rearrangement uses TRBV11-2 and TRBJ2-3; 10 bases line up with TRBD2. The CDR3 region is CASSLTAGGPGSTDTQYF. For the CDR3, the DNA is TGTGCCAGCAGCCTCACAGCGGGGGGGCCGGGTAGCACAGATACGCAGTATTTT. The full variable domain, in which reference TRBV11-2 and TRBJ2-3 provide the parts outside the CDR3, is EAGVAQSPRYKIIEKRQSVAFWCNPISGHATLYWYQQILGQGPKLLIQFQNNGVVDDSQLPKDRFSAERLKGVDSTLKIQPAKLEDSAVYLCASSLTAGGPGSTDTQYFGPGTRLTVL.